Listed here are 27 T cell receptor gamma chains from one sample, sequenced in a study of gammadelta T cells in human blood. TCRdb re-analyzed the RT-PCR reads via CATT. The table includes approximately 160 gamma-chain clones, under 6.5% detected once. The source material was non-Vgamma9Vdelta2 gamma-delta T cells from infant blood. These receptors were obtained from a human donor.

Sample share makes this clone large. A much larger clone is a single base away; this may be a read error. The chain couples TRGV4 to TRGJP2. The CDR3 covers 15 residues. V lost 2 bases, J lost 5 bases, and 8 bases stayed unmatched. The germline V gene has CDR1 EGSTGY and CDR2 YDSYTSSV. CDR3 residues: CATWDVGVSDWIKTF. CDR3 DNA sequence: TGTGCCACCTGGGATGTAGGAGTAAGTGATTGGATCAAGACGTTT.

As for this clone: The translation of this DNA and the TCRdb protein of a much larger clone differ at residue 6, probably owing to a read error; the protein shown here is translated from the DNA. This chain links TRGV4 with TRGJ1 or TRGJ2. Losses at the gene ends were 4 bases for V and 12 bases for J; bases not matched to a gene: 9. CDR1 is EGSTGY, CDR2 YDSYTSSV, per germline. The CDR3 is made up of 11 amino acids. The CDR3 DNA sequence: TGTGCCACCTGGGAAGTAATATGGAAACTCTTT. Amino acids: CATWEVIWKLF.

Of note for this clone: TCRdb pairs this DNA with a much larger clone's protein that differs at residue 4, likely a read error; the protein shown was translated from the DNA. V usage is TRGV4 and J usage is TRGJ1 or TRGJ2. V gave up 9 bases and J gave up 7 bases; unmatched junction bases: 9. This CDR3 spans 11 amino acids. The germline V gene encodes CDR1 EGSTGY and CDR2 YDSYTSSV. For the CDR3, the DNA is TGTGCCACCGGGGCCTCGTATAAGAAACTCTTT. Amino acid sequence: CATGASYKKLF.

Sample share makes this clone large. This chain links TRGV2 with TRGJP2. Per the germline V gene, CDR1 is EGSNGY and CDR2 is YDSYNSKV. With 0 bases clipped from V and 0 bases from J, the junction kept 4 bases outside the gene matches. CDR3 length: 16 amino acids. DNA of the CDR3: TGTGCCACCTGGGACGGGCGCCATAGTAGTGATTGGATCAAGACGTTT. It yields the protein CATWDGRHSSDWIKTF.

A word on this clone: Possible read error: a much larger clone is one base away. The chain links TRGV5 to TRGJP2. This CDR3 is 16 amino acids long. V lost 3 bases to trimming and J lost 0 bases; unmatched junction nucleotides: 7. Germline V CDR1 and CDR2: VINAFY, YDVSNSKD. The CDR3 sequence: CATWDGRHSSDWIKTF. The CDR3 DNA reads TGTGCCACCTGGGACGGGCGTCATAGTAGTGATTGGATCAAGACGTTT.

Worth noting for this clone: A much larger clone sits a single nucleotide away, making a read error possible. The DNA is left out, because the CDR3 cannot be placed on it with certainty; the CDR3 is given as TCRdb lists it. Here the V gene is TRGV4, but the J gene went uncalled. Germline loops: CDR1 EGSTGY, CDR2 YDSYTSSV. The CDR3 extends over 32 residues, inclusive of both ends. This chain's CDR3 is CATWDGLIIVRNSLAVEQHLLSQVSIGRIQHF.

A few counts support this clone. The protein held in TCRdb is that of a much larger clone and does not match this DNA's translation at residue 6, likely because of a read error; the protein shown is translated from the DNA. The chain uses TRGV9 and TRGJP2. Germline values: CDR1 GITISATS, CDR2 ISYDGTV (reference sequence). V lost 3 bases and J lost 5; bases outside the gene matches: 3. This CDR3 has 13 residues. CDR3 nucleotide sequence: TGTGCCTTGTGGGAGATGAGTGATTGGATCAAGACGTTT. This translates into CALWEMSDWIKTF.

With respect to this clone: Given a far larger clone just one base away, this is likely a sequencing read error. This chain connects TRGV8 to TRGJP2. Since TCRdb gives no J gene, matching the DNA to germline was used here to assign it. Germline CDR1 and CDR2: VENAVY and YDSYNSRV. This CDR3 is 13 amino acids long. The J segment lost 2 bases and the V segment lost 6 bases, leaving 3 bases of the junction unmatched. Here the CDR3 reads CATWRSSDWIKTF. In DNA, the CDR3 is TGTGCCACCTGGAGAAGTAGTGATTGGATCAAGACGTTT.

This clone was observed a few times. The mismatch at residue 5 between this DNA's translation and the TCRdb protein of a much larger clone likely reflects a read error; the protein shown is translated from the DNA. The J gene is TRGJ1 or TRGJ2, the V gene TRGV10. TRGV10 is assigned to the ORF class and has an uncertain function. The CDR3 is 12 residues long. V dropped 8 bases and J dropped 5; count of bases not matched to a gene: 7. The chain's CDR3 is CAAWKRDYKKLF. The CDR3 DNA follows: TGTGCTGCGTGGAAGAGGGATTATAAGAAACTCTTT.

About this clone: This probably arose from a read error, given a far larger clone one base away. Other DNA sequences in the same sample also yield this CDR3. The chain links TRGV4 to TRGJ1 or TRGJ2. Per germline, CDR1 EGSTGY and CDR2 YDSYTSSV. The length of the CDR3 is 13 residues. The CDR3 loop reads CATWDGHYYKKLF. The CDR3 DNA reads TGTGCCACATGGGATGGGCACTATTATAAGAAACTCTTT.

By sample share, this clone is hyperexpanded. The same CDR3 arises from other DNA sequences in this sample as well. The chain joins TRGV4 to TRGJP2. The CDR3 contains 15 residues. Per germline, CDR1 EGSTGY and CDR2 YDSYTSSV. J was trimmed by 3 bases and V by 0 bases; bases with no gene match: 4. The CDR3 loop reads CATWDGLGSDWIKTF. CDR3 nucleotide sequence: TGTGCCACCTGGGATGGGCTAGGTAGTGATTGGATCAAGACGTTT.

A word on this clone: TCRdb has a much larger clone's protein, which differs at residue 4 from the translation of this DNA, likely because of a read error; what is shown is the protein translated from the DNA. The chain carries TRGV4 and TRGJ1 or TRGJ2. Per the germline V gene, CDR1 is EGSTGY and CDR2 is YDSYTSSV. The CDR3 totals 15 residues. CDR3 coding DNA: TGTGCCACCGGGGATGGCCGGGCTTCTTATTATAAGAAACTCTTT. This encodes CATGDGRASYYKKLF.

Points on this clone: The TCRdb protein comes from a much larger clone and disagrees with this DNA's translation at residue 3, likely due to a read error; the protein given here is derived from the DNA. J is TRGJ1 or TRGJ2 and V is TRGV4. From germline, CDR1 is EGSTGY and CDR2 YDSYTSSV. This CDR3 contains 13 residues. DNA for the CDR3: TGTGCCTCCTGGGAACGGAATTATTATAAGAAACTCTTT. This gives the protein CASWERNYYKKLF.

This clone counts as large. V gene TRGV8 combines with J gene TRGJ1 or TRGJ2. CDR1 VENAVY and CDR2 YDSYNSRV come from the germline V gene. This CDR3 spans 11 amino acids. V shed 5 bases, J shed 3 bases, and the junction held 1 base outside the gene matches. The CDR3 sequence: CATWVYYKKLF. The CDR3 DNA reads TGTGCCACCTGGGTTTATTATAAGAAACTCTTT.

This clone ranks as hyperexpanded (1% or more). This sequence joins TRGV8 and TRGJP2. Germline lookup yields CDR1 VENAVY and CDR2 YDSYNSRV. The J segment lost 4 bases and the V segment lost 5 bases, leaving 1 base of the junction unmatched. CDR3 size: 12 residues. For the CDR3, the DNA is TGTGCCACCTGGGCTAGTGATTGGATCAAGACGTTT. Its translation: CATWASDWIKTF.

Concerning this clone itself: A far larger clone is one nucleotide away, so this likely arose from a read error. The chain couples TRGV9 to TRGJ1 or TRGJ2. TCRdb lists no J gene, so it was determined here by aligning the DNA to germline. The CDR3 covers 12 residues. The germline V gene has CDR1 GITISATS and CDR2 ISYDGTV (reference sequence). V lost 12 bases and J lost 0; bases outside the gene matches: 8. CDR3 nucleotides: TGTGCCGTACTTTCGAATTATTATAAGAAACTCTTT. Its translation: CAVLSNYYKKLF.

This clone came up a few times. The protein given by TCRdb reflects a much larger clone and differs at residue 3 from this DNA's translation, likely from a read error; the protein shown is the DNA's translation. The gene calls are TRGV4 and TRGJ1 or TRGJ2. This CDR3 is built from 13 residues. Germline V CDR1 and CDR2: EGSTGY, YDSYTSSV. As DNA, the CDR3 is TGTGCCAACTGGGAACGGAATTATTATAAGAAACTCTTT. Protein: CANWERNYYKKLF.

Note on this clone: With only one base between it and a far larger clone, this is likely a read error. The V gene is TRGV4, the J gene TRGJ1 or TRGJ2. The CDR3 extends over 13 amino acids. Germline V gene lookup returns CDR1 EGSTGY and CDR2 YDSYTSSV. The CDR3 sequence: CAPWDGHYYKKLF. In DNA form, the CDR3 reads TGTGCCCCCTGGGATGGGCACTATTATAAGAAACTCTTT.

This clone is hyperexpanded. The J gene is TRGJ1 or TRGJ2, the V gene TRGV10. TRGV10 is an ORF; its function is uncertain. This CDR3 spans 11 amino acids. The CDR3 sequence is CASLNYYKKLF. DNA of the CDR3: TGTGCGTCGTTAAATTATTATAAGAAACTCTTT.

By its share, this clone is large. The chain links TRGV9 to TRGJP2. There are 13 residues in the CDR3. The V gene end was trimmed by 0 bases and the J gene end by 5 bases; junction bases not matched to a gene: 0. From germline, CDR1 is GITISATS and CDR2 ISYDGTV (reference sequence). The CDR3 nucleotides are TGTGCCTTGTGGGAGGTGAGTGATTGGATCAAGACGTTT. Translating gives CALWEVSDWIKTF.

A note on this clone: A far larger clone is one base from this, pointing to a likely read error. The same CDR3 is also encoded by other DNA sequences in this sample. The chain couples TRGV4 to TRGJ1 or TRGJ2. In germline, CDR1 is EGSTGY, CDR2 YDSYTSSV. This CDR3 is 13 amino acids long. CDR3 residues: CATWDGNYYKKLF. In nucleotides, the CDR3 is TGTGCCACATGGGATGGGAATTATTATAAGAAACTCTTT.

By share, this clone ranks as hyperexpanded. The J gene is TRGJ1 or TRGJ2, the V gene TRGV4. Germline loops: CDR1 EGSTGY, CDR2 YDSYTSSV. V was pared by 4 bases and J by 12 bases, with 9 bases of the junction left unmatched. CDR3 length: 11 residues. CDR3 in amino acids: CATWEGIWKLF. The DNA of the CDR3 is TGTGCCACCTGGGAAGGAATATGGAAACTCTTT.

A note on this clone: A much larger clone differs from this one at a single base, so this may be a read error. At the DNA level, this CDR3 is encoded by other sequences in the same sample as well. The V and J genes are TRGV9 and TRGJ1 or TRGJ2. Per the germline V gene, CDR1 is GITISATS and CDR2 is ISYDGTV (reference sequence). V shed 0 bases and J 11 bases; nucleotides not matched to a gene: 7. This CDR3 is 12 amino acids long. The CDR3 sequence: CALWEVQGEKLF. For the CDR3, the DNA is TGTGCCTTGTGGGAGGTGCAAGGGGAGAAACTCTTT.

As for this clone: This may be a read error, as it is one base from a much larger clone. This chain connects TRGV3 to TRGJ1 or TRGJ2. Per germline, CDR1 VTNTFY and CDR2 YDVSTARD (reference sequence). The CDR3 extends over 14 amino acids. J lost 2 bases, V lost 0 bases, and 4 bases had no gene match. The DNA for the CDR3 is TGTGCCACCTGGGACAGGCTACATTATTATAAGAAACTCTTT. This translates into CATWDRLHYYKKLF.

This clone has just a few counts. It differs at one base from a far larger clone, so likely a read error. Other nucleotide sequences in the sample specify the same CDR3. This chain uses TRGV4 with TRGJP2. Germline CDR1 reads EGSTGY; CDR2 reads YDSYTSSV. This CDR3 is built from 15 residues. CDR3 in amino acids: CATWDGLGSDWIKTF. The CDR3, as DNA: TGTGCCACCTGGGATGGGCTAGGTAGTGATTGGATTAAGACGTTT.

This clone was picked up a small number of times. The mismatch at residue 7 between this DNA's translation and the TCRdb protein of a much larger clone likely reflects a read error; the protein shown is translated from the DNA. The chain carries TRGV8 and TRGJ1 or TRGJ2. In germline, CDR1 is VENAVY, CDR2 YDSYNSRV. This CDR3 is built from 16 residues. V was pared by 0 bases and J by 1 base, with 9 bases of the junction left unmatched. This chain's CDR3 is CATWDRDRINYYKKLF. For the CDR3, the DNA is TGTGCCACCTGGGATAGGGATCGAATCAATTATTATAAGAAACTCTTT.

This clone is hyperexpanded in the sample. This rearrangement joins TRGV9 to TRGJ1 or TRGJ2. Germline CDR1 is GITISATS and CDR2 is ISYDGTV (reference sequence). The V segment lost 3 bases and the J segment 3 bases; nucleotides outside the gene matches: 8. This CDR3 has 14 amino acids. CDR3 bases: TGTGCCTTGTGGGAGATCGCCCGTTATTATAAGAAACTCTTT. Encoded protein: CALWEIARYYKKLF.